This entry lists 11 T cell receptor beta chains sequenced from one sample in a study of follicular helper T cells after annual influenza vaccination. Here immunoSEQ multiplex PCR was the method, and the copy in TCRdb shows in-frame clones only, minus some. Of nearly 11,000 clones listed, around four fifths are singletons. This material consisted of CXCR5- memory CD4+ T cells sorted from blood, taken 6 weeks after influenza vaccination. These receptors all come from an adult who received the influenza vaccine.

This sequence joins TRBV6-5 and TRBJ2-3; D is undetermined. CDR1 is MNHEY, CDR2 SVGAGI, per germline. This CDR3 has 12 residues. V was pared by 6 bases and J by 6 bases, with 10 bases between. In DNA, the CDR3 is TGTGCCAGCAGATCTTGGGCTGATACGCAGTATTTT. Its protein is CASRSWADTQYF.

This clone is a singleton in its sample. The gene calls are TRBV7-2 and TRBJ1-4; D is perhaps TRBD1 (6 bases). The CDR3 contains 15 residues. V dropped 1 base and J dropped 6 bases, with 12 bases sitting between them. The germline CDR1 and CDR2 sequences are SGHTA and FQGNSA. The CDR3 region has the DNA TGTGCCAGCAGCTTAGGGCAGGGGAGGTATGAAAAACTGTTTTTT. Translation gives CASSLGQGRYEKLFF. Combining the CDR3 with reference TRBV7-2 and TRBJ1-4 gives the whole variable domain GAGVSQSPSNKVTEKGKDVELRCDPISGHTALYWYRQSLGQGLEFLIYFQGNSAPDKSGLPSDRFSAERTGGSVSTLTIQRTQQEDSAVYLCASSLGQGRYEKLFFGSGTQLSVL.

The CDR3 spells CASSFLRGAGEKLFF. Here the CDR3 DNA reads TGTGCCAGCAGCTTTCTCCGAGGGGCGGGTGAAAAACTGTTTTTT. The chain joins TRBV7-9 to TRBJ1-4; tentatively, D is TRBD1 (5 bases). Trimming cost V 3 bases and J 7 bases, with 15 bases left between them. CDR3 length: 15 residues. The germline gives CDR1 SEHNR, CDR2 FQNEAQ (reference sequence).

The V gene is TRBV19, the J gene TRBJ1-4; a weak D match, TRBD1 (5 bases). CDR3 length: 15 amino acids. Germline V gene lookup returns CDR1 LNHDA and CDR2 SQIVND (reference sequence). V lost 5 bases, J lost 8 bases, and 18 bases lay in between. The CDR3 sequence: CASSSGTGFPEKLFF. The DNA of the CDR3 is TGTGCCAGTAGTTCCGGGACGGGATTTCCCGAAAAACTGTTTTTT.

CDR3 nucleotides: TGTGCCAGCAGGAGGCAGGGCTATGGCTACACCTTC. As protein: CASRRQGYGYTF. The chain has TRBV6-5 and TRBJ1-2; D perhaps matches TRBD1 (5 bases). CDR3 size: 12 residues. V was pared by 6 bases and J by 4 bases, with 9 bases between. Germline V gene data show CDR1 as MNHEY and CDR2 as SVGAGI.

This chain joins TRBV4-2 and TRBJ2-3, with 12 positions matching TRBD1. CDR1 and CDR2 (germline): LGHNA, YNFKEQ. V lost 6 bases, J lost 6 bases, and 7 bases stayed unmatched. This CDR3 is built from 15 residues. The CDR3 DNA sequence: TGTGCCAGCAGTCAGGGACAGGGGGCAGGTGATACGCAGTATTTT. This gives the protein CASSQGQGAGDTQYF.

This chain joins TRBV20-1 and TRBJ2-7; D not resolved. Germline loops: CDR1 DFQATT, CDR2 SNEGSKA (reference sequence). This CDR3 is 11 amino acids long. CDR3 bases: TGCAGCGCTCAAGGATCCTACGAGCAGTACTTC. It yields the protein CSAQGSYEQYF.

This chain joins TRBV5-1 and TRBJ2-7; 7 bases map to TRBD1. J lost 2 bases, V lost 4 bases, and 9 bases had no gene match. Germline CDR1 SGHRS, CDR2 YFSETQ. The CDR3 contains 15 residues. The CDR3 DNA reads as TGCGCCAGCAGCCCCCCGGAGACAGGGACCTACGAGCAGTACTTC. It encodes CASSPPETGTYEQYF.

The rearrangement uses TRBV19 and TRBJ2-3; D uncertain. There are 15 residues in the CDR3. Trimming removed 5 bases from V and 4 bases from J, with 16 bases in between. Germline V lookup: CDR1 LNHDA, CDR2 SQIVND (reference sequence). The CDR3 DNA sequence: TGTGCCAGTAGTTCCCGGACCTCCTTGGCAGATACGCAGTATTTT. Protein sequence: CASSSRTSLADTQYF.

The genes are TRBV4-3 and TRBJ2-1; D remains ambiguous. This CDR3 contains 17 residues. The germline V gene has CDR1 LGHNA and CDR2 YSLEER. V lost 0 bases, J lost 5 bases, and 17 bases lay in between. The DNA of the CDR3 is TGCGCCAGCAGCCAAGAGAGTAGGACCTGGGGTAACAATGAGCAGTTCTTC. Its protein product is CASSQESRTWGNNEQFF.

This clone has just a few counts. The V and J genes are TRBV30 and TRBJ1-1; 8 bases line up with TRBD1. After removal of 2 bases from V and 1 base from J, the junction contained 9 bases not matched to a gene. The CDR3 runs 16 residues. CDR1 is GTSNPN, CDR2 SVGIG, per germline (reference sequence). DNA of the CDR3: TGTGCCTGGAGTCGCCCTACGGGACAGGAGAACACTGAAGCTTTCTTT. Protein: CAWSRPTGQENTEAFF.